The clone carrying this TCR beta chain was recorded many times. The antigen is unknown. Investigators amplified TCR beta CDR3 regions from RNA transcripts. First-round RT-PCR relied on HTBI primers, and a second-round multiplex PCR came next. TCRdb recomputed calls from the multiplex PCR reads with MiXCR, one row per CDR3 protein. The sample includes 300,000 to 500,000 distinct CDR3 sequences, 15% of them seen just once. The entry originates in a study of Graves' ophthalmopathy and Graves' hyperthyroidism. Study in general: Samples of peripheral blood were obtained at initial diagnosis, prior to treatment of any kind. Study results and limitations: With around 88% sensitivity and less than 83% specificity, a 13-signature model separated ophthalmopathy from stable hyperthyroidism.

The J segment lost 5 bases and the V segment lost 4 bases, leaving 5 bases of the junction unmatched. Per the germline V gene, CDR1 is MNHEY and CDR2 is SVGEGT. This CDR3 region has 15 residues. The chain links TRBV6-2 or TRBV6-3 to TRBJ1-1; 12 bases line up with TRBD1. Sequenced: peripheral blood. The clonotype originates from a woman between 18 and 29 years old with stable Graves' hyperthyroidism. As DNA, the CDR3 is TGTGCCAGCAGTTTGGGACAGGGGGCGCGGACTGAAGCTTTCTTT. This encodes CASSLGQGARTEAFF.